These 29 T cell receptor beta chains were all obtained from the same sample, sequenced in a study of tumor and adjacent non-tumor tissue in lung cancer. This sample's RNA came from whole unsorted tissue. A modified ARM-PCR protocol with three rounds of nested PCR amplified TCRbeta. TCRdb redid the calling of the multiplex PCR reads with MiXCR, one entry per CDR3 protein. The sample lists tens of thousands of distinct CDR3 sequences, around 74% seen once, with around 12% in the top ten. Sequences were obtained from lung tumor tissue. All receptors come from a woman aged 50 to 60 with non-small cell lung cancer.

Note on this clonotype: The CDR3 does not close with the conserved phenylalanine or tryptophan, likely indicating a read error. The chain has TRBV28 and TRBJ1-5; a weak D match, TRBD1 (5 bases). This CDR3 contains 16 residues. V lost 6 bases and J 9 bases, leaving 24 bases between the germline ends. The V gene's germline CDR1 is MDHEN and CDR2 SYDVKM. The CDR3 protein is CASSIGNLQGGRPQHL. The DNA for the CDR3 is TGTGCCAGCAGCATTGGGAACTTGCAGGGCGGTCGGCCCCAGCATTTA.

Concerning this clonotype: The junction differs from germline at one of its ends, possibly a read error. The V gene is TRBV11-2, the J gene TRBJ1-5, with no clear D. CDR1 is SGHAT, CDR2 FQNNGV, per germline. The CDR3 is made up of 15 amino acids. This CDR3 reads CASSFDGLRNQPQHF. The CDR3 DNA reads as TGCGCCAGCAGCTTTGATGGATTGAGGAATCAGCCCCAACATTTT.

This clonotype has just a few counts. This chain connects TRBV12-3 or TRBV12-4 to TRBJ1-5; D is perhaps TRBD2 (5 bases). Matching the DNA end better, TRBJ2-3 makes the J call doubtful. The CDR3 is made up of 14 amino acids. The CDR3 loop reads CASSLGASNRPQYF. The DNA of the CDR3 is TGTGCCAGCAGTTTAGGGGCTAGCAATCGGCCCCAGTATTTT.

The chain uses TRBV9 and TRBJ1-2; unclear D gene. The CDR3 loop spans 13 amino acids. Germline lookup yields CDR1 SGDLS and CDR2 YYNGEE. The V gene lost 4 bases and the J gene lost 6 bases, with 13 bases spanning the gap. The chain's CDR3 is CASSLVLGDGYTF. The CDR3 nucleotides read TGTGCCAGCAGCTTAGTACTGGGTGATGGCTACACCTTC.

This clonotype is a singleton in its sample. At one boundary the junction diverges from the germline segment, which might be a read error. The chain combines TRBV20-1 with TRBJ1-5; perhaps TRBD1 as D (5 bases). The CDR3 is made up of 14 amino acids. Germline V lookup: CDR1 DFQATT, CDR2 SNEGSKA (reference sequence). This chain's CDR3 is CSAIEGPGNRPQHF. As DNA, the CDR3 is TGCAGTGCTATAGAGGGTCCAGGGAATCGGCCCCAGCATTTT.

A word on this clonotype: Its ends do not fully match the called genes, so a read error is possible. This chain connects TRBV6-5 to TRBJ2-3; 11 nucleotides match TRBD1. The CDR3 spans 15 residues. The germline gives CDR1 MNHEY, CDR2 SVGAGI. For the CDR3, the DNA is TGTGCTAGCAGCCGGGACAGGGGGGGCACAGTTACGCAGTATTTT. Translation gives CASSRDRGGTVTQYF.

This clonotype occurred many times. The CDR3 sequence is CASSVADSTDTQYF. In DNA form, the CDR3 reads TGTGCCAGCAGCGTAGCGGATAGCACAGATACGCAGTATTTT. The chain joins TRBV9 to TRBJ2-3; no reliable D call. V lost 0 bases, J lost 0 bases, and 5 bases lay in between. CDR1 is SGDLS, CDR2 YYNGEE, per germline. The CDR3 has 14 residues. Supplemented by reference TRBV9 and TRBJ2-3, the full variable domain reads DSGVTQTPKHLITATGQRVTLRCSPRSGDLSVYWYQQSLDQGLQFLIQYYNGEERAKGNILERFSAQQFPDLHSELNLSSLELGDSALYFCASSVADSTDTQYFGPGTRLTVL.

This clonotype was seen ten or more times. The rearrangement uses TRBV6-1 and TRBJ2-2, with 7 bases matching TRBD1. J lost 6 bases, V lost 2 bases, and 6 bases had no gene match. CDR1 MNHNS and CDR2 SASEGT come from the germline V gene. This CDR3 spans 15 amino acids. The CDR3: CASSEKGGSPGELFF. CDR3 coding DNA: TGTGCCAGCAGTGAAAAAGGGGGCAGTCCCGGGGAGCTGTTTTTT.

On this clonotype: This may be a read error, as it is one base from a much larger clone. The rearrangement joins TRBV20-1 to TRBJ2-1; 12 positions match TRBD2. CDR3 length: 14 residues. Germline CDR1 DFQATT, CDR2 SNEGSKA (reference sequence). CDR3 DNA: TGCAGTGCTTCAACTAGCGGGAGGAGCAATGAGCAGTCCTTC. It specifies CSASTSGRSNEQSF.

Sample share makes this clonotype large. CDR3 DNA: TGTGCCAGCAGCTTAGACAGGGGAGATACGCAGTATTTT. The encoded protein is CASSLDRGDTQYF. The J gene is TRBJ2-3, the V gene TRBV11-2, with a possible D match to TRBD1 (6 bases). This CDR3 is built from 13 residues. The V end lost 0 bases, the J end lost 5 bases, and 6 bases lay between the germline ends. Germline V gene data show CDR1 as SGHAT and CDR2 as FQNNGV.

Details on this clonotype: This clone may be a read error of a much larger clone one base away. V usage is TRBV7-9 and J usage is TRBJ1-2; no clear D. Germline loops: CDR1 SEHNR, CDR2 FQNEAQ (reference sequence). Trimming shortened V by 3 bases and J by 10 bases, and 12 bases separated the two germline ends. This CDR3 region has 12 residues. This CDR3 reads CASSFQRGDYTF. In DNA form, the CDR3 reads TGTGCCAGCAGCTTCCAGCGGGGTGACTACACCTTC. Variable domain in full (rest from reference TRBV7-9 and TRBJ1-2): DTGVSQNPRHKITKRGQNVTFRCDPISEHNRLYWYRQTLGQGPEFLTYFQNEAQLEKSRLLSDRFSAERPKGSFSTLEIQRTEQGDSAMYLCASSFQRGDYTFGSGTRLTVV.

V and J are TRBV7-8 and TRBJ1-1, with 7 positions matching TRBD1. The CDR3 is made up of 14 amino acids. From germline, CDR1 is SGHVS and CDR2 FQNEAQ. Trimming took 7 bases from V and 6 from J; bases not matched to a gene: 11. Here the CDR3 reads CASNNLQGGSEAFF. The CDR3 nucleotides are TGTGCCAGCAACAACCTCCAGGGGGGGTCTGAAGCTTTCTTT.

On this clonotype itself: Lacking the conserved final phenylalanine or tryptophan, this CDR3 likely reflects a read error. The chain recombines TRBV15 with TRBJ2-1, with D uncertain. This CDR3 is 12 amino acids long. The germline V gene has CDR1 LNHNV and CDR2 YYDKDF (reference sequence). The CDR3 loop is CATSRDENEQFL. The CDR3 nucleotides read TGTGCCACCAGTAGAGATGAGAATGAGCAGTTCTTA.

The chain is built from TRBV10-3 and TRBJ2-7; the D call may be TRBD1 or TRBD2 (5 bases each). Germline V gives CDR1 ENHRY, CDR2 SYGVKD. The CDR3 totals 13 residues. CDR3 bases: TGTGTCTCTGAGGGGACGGACGGGTACAAGCAGTACTTC. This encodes CVSEGTDGYKQYF.

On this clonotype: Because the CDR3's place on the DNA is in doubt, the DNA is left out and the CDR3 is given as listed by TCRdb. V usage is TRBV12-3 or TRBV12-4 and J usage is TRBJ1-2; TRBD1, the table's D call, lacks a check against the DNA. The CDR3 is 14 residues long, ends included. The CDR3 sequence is CACRFGGDVYGCTF.

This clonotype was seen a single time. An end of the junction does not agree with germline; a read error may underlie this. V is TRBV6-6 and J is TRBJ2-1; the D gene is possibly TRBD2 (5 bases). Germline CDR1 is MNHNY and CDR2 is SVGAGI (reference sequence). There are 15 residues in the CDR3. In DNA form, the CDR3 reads TGTGCTAGCAGTCCCCAAGCGGCCCCCTACAATGACCAGTTCTTC. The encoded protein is CASSPQAAPYNDQFF.

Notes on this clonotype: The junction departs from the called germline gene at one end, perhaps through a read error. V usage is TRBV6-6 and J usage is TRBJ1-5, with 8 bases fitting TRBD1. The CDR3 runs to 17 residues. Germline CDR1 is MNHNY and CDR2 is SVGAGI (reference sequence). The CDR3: CVSSCLTGASSNQSQHF. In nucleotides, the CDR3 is TGTGTCAGCAGTTGCTTGACAGGGGCCTCAAGCAATCAGTCCCAGCATTTT.

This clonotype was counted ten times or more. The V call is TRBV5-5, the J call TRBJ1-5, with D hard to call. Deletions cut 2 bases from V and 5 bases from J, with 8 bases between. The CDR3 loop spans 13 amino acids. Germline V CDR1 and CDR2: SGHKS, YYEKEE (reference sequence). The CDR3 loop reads CASSFQAYQPQHF. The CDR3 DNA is TGTGCCAGCAGCTTTCAGGCTTATCAGCCCCAGCATTTT.

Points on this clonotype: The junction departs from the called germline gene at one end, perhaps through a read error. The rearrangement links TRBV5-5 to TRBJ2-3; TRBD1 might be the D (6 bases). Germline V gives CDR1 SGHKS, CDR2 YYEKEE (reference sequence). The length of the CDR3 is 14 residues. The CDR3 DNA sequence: TGTGTCAGCAGCCGATCCACTCGGACAGATAAGCAGTATTTT. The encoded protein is CVSSRSTRTDKQYF.

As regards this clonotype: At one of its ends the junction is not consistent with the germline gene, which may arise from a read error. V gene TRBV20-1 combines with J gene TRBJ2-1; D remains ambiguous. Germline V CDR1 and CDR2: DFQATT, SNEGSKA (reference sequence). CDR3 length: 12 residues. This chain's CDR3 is CSAARSYNEQFF. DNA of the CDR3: TGCAGTGCTGCGAGATCCTATAATGAGCAGTTCTTC.

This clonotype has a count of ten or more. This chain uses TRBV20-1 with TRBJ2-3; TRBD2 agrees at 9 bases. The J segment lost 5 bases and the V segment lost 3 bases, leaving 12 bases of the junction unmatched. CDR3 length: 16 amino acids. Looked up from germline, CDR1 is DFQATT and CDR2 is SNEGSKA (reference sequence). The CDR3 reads CSASPLTAGGQDTQYF. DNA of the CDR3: TGCAGTGCTAGCCCCCTAACGGCGGGAGGGCAAGATACGCAGTATTTT.

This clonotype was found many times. CDR3 sequence (DNA): TGCGCCAGCAGCCAAGAAAGACTTGGAACGGGACTAGCGGGAGTAATCCGTGAAGAGACCCAGTACTTC. Protein sequence: CASSQERLGTGLAGVIREETQYF. V usage is TRBV4-1 and J usage is TRBJ2-5, with 14 bases aligning to TRBD2. This CDR3 is built from 23 residues. V was clipped by 0 bases and J by 3 bases; unmatched bases: 21. Germline V lookup: CDR1 MGHRA, CDR2 YSYEKL.

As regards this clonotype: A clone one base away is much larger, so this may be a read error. The CDR3 region is CASSTRQGKRSYEQHF. CDR3 bases: TGTGCCAGCAGTACCAGACAGGGTAAACGGTCCTACGAGCAGCACTTC. The chain links TRBV28 to TRBJ2-7; the match to TRBD1 covers 7 bases. Per germline, CDR1 MDHEN and CDR2 SYDVKM. This CDR3 has 16 amino acids. Full variable domain (outside the CDR3, taken from reference TRBV28 and TRBJ2-7): DVKVTQSSRYLVKRTGEKVFLECVQDMDHENMFWYRQDPGLGLRLIYFSYDVKMKEKGDIPEGYSVSREKKERFSLILESASTNQTSMYLCASSTRQGKRSYEQHFGPGTRLTVT.

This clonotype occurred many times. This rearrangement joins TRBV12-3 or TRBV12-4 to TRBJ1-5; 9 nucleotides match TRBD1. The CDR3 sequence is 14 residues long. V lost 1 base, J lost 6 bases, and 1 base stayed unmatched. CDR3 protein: CASSLGTGVQPQHF. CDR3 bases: TGTGCCAGCAGTTTAGGGACAGGGGTTCAGCCCCAGCATTTT.

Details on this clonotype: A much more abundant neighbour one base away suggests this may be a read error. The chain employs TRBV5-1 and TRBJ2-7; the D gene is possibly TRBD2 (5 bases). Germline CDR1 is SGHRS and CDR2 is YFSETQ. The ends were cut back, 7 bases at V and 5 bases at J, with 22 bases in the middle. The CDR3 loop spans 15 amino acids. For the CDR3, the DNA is TGCGCCAGCTTCGGGAACAGTTCCACCCTGCACGAGCAGTACTTC. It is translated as CASFGNSSTLHEQYF.

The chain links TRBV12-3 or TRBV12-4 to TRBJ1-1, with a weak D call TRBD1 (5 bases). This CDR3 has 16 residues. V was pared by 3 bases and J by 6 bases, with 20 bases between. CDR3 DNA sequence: TGTGCCAGCAGTTTGGGGGGACCGGAAGGGGACGCTGAAGCTTTCTTT. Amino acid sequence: CASSLGGPEGDAEAFF.

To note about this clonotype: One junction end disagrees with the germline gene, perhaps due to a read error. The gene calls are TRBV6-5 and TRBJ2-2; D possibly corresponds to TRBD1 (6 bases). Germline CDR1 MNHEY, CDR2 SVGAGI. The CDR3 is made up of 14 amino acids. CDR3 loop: CASGYSGGPGEMFF. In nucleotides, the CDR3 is TGTGCCAGCGGTTACTCTGGGGGCCCCGGGGAGATGTTTTTT.

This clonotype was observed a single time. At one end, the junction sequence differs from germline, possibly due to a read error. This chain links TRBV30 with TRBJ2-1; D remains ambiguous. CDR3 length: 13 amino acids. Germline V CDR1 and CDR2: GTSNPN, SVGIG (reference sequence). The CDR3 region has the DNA TGTGCCTCGAGTGTAGGGCTAGATAATGAACAGTTCTTC. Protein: CASSVGLDNEQFF.

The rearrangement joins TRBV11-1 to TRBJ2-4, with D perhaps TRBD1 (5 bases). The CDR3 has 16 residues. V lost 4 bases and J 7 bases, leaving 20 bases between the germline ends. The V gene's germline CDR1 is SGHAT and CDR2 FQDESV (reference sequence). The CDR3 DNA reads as TGTGCCAGCAGCTCGTTACCTCGAAGGGGCAACAACATTCAGTACTTC. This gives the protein CASSSLPRRGNNIQYF.